A selection of T cell receptor beta chains follows, all from one sample in a study of control samples from healthy donors and cancer patients. Sequencing used immunoSEQ multiplex PCR; TCRdb keeps in-frame clones, though not all of them. The sample shows roughly 80,000 clones, about 88% of them seen only once. Sequenced: blood. These receptors all come from a woman in her fifties or sixties in good health. CDR3s include the opening cysteine and the closing phenylalanine or tryptophan. A D gene is named only where the DNA matches it firmly. Rows give clone size only sometimes, using once, few, many, or a class for an expanded clone.

CDR3nt,CDR3aa,d_gene,j_gene,abundance,v_gene
TGTGCCAGCAGCTTAGCGCCGGGGAGGGGCTACACCTTC,CASSLAPGRGYTF,.,TRBJ1-2,.,TRBV7-9
TGTGCCAGCTCACCAGGGATAGCCAATCAGCCCCAGCATTTT,CASSPGIANQPQHF,.,TRBJ1-5,.,TRBV18
TGCGCCAGCAGTTCCTTAGCGGGGGGGCTCAATGAGCAGTTCTTC,CASSSLAGGLNEQFF,TRBD2,TRBJ2-1,.,TRBV5-1
TGCAGCCCTATACGGACTCTCCACACCGGGGAGCTGTTTTTT,CSPIRTLHTGELFF,.,TRBJ2-2,.,TRBV29-1
TGTGCCAGCAGTGGAGACAGCAATCAGCCCCAGCATTTT,CASSGDSNQPQHF,.,TRBJ1-5,.,TRBV2
TGCAGCGTTGTAGGCGAGGGGGGAGGCTATGGCTACACCTTC,CSVVGEGGGYGYTF,.,TRBJ1-2,.,TRBV29-1
TGTGCCAGCAGTAGGACAGGGAATGCTAACTATGGCTACACCTTC,CASSRTGNANYGYTF,TRBD1,TRBJ1-2,.,TRBV27
TGTGCCAGCAGCCTTTTCGGGGGGAACACTGAAGCTTTCTTT,CASSLFGGNTEAFF,.,TRBJ1-1,.,TRBV3-1/TRBV3-2
TGTGCCAGCAGCCAAGCCCAGGGAGGTTGGAGTGAGCAGTACTTC,CASSQAQGGWSEQYF,.,TRBJ2-7,.,TRBV3-1/TRBV3-2
TGTGCCAGCAGCTTCCCAGATAACACTGAAGCTTTCTTT,CASSFPDNTEAFF,.,TRBJ1-1,once,TRBV5-6
TGTGCCAGCAGCTTGGGGGAACGACAAACTTATAATTCACCCCTCCACTTT,CASSLGERQTYNSPLHF,.,TRBJ1-6,.,TRBV5-4
TGTGCCAGCAGCTTGGGCTACAGCCTATTGGAGCAGTACTTC,CASSLGYSLLEQYF,.,TRBJ2-7,.,TRBV7-9
TGTGCCAGCAGGCCGGGACTAAGCTCCTACAATGAGCAGTTCTTC,CASRPGLSSYNEQFF,TRBD2,TRBJ2-1,.,TRBV6-5
TGCAGCGTTGAAGAAGCTGCGCAGGGAGCTTTCTTT,CSVEEAAQGAFF,.,TRBJ1-1,.,TRBV29-1
TGTGCCAGCAGCCAATATACGAACTCTGGAAACACCATATATTTT,CASSQYTNSGNTIYF,.,TRBJ1-3,.,TRBV16
TGTGCCAGCAGCTTTGGCTATTTCACTGAAGCTTTCTTT,CASSFGYFTEAFF,.,TRBJ1-1,.,TRBV5-6
TGTGCCAGCAGCTTAGCAGCGGGGGTGTCCACAGATACGCAGTATTTT,CASSLAAGVSTDTQYF,TRBD2,TRBJ2-3,.,TRBV11-2
TGTGCCAGCAGTGAAGCGCTTCGACAGGGCGGAAACTATGGCTACACCTTC,CASSEALRQGGNYGYTF,TRBD1,TRBJ1-2,.,TRBV6-1
TGCGCCAGCAGCTTGGTCGTAGGGCGAGTGGGTGGGGTGCGCGGGAGTTCCTACGAGCAGTACTTC,CASSLVVGRVGGVRGSSYEQYF,TRBD2,TRBJ2-7,.,TRBV5-1
TGTGCCAGTAGTACTTGGACTAGCGGGGAGATCACAGATACGCAGTATTTT,CASSTWTSGEITDTQYF,TRBD2,TRBJ2-3,.,TRBV19
TGTGCCAGCAGCCAAGATCAGGGAGACTATGGCTACACCTTC,CASSQDQGDYGYTF,.,TRBJ1-2,.,TRBV3-1/TRBV3-2
TGTGCCAGTAGTATAGGTTCGGCGTCCTACGAGCAGTACTTC,CASSIGSASYEQYF,.,TRBJ2-7,.,TRBV19
TGCGCCAGCAGTGAGGCTCCAGCGAACACCGGGGAGCTGTTTTTT,CASSEAPANTGELFF,.,TRBJ2-2,.,TRBV10-2
TGCGCCAGTTCACAGGGGCTGAAGTGGGGCACTGAAGCTTTCTTT,CASSQGLKWGTEAFF,TRBD1,TRBJ1-1,.,TRBV5-1
TGCAGCGTGGTCCTGTCTACCTACGAGCAGTACTTC,CSVVLSTYEQYF,.,TRBJ2-7,.,TRBV29-1
TGTGCCAGCACTAGGGACAGAATGTCCTTCTATGGCTACACCTTC,CASTRDRMSFYGYTF,TRBD1,TRBJ1-2,few,TRBV6-5
TGTGCCAGCAGCTTAGGGACAGGGCCGTATCAGCCCCAGCATTTT,CASSLGTGPYQPQHF,TRBD1,TRBJ1-5,.,TRBV7-6
TGTGCCAGCAGTGAAGGTAGTGATGAGCAGTTCTTC,CASSEGSDEQFF,.,TRBJ2-1,.,TRBV6-1
TGTGCCACCAGTGACCGCGCGGCTAGACAGGGTAGGGAGACCCAGTACTTC,CATSDRAARQGRETQYF,TRBD1,TRBJ2-5,medium-sized,TRBV24-1
TGCGCCAGCAGCCAAGAAGGGAGTGAGCAGTTCTTC,CASSQEGSEQFF,.,TRBJ2-1,once,TRBV4-1
TGTGCCAGCAGCTTAGGGGGACAGGGGGGCAGTCAGCCCCAGCATTTT,CASSLGGQGGSQPQHF,TRBD1,TRBJ1-5,.,TRBV11-2
TGTGCCAGTAACCCCGAAACAGGGAACACTGAAGCTTTCTTT,CASNPETGNTEAFF,.,TRBJ1-1,.,TRBV19